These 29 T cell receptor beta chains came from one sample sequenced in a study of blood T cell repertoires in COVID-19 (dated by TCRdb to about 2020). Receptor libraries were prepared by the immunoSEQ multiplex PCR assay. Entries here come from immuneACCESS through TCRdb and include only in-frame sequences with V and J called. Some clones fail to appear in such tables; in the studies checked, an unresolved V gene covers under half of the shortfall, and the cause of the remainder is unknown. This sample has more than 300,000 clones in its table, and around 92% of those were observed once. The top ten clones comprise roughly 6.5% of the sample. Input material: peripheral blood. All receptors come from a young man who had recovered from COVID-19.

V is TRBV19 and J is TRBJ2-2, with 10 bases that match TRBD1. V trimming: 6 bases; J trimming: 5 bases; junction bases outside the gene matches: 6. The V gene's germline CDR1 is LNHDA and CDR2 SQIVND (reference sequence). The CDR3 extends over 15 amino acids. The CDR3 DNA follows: TGTGCCAGTAGGCAGGACAGGGGGACGACCGGGGAGCTGTTTTTT. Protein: CASRQDRGTTGELFF.

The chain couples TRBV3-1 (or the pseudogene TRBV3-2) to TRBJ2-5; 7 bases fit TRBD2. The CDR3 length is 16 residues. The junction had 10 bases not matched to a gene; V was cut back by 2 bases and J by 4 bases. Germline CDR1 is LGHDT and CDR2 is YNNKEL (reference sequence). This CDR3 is CASSQYASGRGETQYF. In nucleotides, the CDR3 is TGTGCCAGCAGCCAATATGCTAGCGGCAGAGGAGAGACCCAGTACTTC.

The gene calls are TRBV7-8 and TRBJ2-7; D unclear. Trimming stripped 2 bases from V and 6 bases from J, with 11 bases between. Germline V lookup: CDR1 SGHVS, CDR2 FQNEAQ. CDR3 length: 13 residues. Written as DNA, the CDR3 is TGTGCCAGCAGCTTAACGTTTCACGGCGAGCAGTACTTC. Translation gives CASSLTFHGEQYF.

The CDR3 DNA sequence: TGTGCCAGCAGCTTACTCTTACCGGGACAGGGGGATCACTACGAGCAGTACTTC. Translation: CASSLLLPGQGDHYEQYF. The chain uses TRBV7-2 and TRBJ2-7, with 11 bases matching TRBD1. The germline V gene encodes CDR1 SGHTA and CDR2 FQGNSA. The CDR3 is made up of 18 amino acids. The ends lost 2 bases at V and 3 bases at J; junction bases unmatched: 12.

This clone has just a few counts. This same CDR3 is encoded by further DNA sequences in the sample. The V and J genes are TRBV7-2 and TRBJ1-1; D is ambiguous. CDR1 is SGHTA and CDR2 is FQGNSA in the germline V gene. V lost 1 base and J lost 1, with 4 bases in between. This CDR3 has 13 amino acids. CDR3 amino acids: CASSLGANTEAFF. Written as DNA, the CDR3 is TGTGCCAGCAGCTTAGGGGCGAACACTGAAGCTTTCTTT. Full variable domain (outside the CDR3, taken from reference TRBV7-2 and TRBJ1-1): GAGVSQSPSNKVTEKGKDVELRCDPISGHTALYWYRQSLGQGLEFLIYFQGNSAPDKSGLPSDRFSAERTGGSVSTLTIQRTQQEDSAVYLCASSLGANTEAFFGQGTRLTVV.

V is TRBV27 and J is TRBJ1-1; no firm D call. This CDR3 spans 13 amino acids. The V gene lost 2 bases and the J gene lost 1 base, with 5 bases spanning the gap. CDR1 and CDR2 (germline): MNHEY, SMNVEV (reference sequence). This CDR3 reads CASSLRWNTEAFF. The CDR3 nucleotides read TGTGCCAGCAGTTTACGGTGGAACACTGAAGCTTTCTTT.

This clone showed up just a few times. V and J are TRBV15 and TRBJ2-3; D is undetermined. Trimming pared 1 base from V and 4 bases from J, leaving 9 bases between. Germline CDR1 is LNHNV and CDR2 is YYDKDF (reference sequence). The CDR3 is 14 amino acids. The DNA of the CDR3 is TGTGCCACCAGCAGAGCCCTTAGTTCAGATACGCAGTATTTT. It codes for CATSRALSSDTQYF.

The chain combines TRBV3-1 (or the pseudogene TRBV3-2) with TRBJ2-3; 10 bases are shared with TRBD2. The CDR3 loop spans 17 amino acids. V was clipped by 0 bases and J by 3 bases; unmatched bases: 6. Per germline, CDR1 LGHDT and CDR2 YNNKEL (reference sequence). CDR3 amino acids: CASSQDLLAGTTDTQYF. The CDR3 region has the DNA TGTGCCAGCAGCCAAGATTTACTAGCGGGGACAACAGATACGCAGTATTTT.

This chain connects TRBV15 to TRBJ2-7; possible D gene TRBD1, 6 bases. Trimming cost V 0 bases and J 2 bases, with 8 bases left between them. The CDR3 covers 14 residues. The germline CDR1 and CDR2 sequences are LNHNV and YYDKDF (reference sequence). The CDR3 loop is CATSREDRTYEQYF. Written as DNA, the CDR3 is TGTGCCACCAGCAGAGAAGACAGGACCTACGAGCAGTACTTC.

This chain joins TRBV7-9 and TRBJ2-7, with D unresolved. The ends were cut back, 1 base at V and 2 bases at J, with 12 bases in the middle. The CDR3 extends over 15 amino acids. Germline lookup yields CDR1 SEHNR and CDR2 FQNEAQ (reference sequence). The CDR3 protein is CASSLVSGVPYEQYF. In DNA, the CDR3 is TGTGCCAGCAGCTTAGTTTCCGGAGTACCCTACGAGCAGTACTTC.

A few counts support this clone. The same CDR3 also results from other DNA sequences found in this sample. In nucleotides, the CDR3 is TGTGCCAGCAGCCCTACAGGGTACAATGAGCAGTTCTTC. This gives the protein CASSPTGYNEQFF. The rearrangement uses TRBV7-3 and TRBJ2-1; tentative D call: TRBD1 (6 bases). V was pared by 5 bases and J by 4 bases, with 9 bases between. Per germline, CDR1 SGHTA and CDR2 FQGTGA. The CDR3 is made up of 13 amino acids.

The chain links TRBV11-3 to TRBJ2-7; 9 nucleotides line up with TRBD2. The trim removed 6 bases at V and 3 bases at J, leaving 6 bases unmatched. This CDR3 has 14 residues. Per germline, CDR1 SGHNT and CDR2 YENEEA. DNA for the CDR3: TGTGCCAGCAGTTGGGGCGGGAGGGGCTACGAGCAGTACTTC. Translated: CASSWGGRGYEQYF.

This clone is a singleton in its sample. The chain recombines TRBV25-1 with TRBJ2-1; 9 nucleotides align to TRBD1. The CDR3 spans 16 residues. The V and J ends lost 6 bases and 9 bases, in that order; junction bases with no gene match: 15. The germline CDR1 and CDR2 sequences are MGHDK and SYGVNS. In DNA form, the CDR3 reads TGTGCCAGCAGGAGCGAAGGCGGGACAGGGAGTAGTGAGCAGTTCTTC. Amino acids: CASRSEGGTGSSEQFF.

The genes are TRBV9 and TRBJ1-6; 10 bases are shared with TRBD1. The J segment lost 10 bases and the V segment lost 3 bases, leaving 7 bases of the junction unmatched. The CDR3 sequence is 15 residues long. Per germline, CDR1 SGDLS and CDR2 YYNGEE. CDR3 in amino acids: CASSAPGTGESPLHF. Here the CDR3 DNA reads TGTGCCAGCAGCGCCCCCGGGACAGGGGAATCACCCCTCCACTTT.

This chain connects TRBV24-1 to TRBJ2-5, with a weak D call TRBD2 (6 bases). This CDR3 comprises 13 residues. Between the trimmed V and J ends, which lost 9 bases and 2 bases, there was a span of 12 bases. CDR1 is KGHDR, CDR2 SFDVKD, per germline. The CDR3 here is CATADGGQETQYF. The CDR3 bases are TGTGCCACCGCCGATGGGGGGCAAGAGACCCAGTACTTC.

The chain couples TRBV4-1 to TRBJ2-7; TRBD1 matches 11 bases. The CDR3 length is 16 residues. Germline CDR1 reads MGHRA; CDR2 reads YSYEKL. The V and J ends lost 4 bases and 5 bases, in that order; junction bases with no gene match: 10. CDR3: CASSRSPDRGLDEQYF. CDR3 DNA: TGCGCCAGCAGCCGGAGCCCGGACAGGGGGCTTGACGAGCAGTACTTC.

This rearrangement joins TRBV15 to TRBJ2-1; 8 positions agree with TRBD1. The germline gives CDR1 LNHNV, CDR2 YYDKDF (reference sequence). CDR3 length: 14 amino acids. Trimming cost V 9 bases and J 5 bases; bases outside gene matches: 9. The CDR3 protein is CATSRQGAHNEQFF. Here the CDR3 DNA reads TGTGCCACTTCGAGGCAGGGGGCGCACAATGAGCAGTTCTTC.

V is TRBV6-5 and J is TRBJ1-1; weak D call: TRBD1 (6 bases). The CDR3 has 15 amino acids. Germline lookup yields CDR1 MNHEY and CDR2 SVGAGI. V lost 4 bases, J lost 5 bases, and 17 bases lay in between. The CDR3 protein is CASSSSPGHITEAFF. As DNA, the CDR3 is TGTGCCAGCAGTTCCAGTCCGGGACACATTACTGAAGCTTTCTTT.

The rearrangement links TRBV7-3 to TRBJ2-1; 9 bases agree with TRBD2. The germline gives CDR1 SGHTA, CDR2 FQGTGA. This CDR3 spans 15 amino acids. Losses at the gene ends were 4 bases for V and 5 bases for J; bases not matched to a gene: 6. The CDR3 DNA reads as TGTGCCAGCAGCTCGACTAGCGGATTAAACAATGAGCAGTTCTTC. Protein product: CASSSTSGLNNEQFF.

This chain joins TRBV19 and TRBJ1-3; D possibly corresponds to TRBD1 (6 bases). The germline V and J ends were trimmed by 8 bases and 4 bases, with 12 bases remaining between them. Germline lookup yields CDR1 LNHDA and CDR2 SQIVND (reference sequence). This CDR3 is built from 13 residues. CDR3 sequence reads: CASLTGRGNTIYF. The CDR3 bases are TGTGCCAGTCTTACAGGGCGCGGAAACACCATATATTTT.

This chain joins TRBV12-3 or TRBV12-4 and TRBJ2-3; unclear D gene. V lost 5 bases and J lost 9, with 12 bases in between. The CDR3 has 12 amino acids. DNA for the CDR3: TGTGCCAGCAGTCTGACTCCGCTGACGCAGTATTTT. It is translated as CASSLTPLTQYF.

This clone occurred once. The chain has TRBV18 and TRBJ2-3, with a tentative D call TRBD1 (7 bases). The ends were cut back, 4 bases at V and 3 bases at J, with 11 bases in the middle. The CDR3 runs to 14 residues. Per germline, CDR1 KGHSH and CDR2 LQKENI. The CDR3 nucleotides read TGTGCCAGCTCACAGGCAGGGGGGACAGATACGCAGTATTTT. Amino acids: CASSQAGGTDTQYF.

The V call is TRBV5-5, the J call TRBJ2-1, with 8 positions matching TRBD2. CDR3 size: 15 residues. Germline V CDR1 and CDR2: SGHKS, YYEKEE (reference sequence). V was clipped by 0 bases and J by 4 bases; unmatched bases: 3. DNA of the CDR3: TGTGCCAGCAGCTTGGCGGGGGGGTTTTACAATGAGCAGTTCTTC. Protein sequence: CASSLAGGFYNEQFF.

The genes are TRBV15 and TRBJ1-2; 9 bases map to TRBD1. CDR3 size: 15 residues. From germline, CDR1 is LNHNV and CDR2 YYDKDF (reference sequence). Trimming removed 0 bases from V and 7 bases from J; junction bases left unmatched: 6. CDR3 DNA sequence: TGTGCCACCAGCAGAGATAGACAGGGGGTTCGTGGCTACACCTTC. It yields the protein CATSRDRQGVRGYTF.

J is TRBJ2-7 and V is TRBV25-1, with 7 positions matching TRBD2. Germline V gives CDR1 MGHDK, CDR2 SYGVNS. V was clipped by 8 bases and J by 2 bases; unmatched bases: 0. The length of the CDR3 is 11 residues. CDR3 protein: CASGGAYEQYF. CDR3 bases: TGTGCCAGCGGGGGGGCCTACGAGCAGTACTTC.

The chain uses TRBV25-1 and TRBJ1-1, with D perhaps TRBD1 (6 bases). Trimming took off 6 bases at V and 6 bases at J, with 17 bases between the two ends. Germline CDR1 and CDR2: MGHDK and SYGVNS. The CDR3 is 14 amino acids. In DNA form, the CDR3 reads TGTGCCAGCAGAACACAGGGAGGGGCTCCTGAAGCTTTCTTT. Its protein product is CASRTQGGAPEAFF.

CDR3 sequence (DNA): TGTGCCAGCAGTTCACAAACTCCCCTGACAGGGTTCTATGGCTACACCTTC. It codes for CASSSQTPLTGFYGYTF. The chain recombines TRBV27 with TRBJ1-2; TRBD1 matches at 7 bases. Trimming at V came to 4 bases and at J to 4 bases, leaving 15 bases not matched to a gene. The germline CDR1 and CDR2 sequences are MNHEY and SMNVEV (reference sequence). The CDR3 contains 17 residues.

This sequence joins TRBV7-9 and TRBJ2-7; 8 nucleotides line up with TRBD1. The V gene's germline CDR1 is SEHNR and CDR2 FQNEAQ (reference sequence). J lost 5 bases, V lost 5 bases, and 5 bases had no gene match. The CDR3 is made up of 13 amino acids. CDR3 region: CASSAWTGNEQYF. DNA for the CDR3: TGTGCCAGCAGCGCATGGACAGGGAACGAGCAGTACTTC.

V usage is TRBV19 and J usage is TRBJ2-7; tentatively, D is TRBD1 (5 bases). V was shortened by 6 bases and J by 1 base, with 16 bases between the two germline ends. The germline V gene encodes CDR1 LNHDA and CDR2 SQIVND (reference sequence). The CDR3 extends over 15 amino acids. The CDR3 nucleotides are TGTGCCAGTAGCGTTATGACAGAACCTTCCTACGAGCAGTACTTC. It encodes CASSVMTEPSYEQYF.